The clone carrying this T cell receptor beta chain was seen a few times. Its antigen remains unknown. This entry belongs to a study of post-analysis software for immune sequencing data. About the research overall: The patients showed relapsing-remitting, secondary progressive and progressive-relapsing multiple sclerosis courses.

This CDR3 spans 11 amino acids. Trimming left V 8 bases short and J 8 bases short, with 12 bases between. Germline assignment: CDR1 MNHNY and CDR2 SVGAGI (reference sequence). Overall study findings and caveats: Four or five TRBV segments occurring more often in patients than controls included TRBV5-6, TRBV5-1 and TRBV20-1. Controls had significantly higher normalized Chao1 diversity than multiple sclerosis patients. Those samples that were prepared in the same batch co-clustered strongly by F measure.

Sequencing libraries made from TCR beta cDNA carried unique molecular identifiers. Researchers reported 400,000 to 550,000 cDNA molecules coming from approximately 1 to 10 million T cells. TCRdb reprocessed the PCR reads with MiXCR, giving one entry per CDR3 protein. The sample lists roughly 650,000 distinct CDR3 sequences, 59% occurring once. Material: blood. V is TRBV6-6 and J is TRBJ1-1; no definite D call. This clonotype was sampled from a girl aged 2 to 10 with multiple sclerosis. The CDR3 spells CASGPGIEAFF. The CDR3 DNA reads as TGTGCCAGCGGACCAGGCATCGAAGCTTTCTTT.